Each of the 2 T cell receptor beta chains below was sequenced from the same sample in a study of T cells in Graves' hyperthyroidism and ophthalmopathy. Researchers amplified the TCR beta CDR3 regions from RNA transcripts. HTBI primers were used for first-round RT-PCR of the TCR CDR3. Via MiXCR, TCRdb re-called the multiplex PCR reads, giving one row per CDR3 protein. The profile shows roughly 580,000 distinct CDR3 sequences, about half of them singletons. Source material: peripheral blood or thyroid tissue (not recorded which). The receptors were sampled from a young woman with Graves' hyperthyroidism.

This rearrangement joins TRBV9 to TRBJ1-2, with D hard to call. The V gene's germline CDR1 is SGDLS and CDR2 YYNGEE. V dropped 5 bases and J dropped 8 bases, with 25 bases sitting between them. The CDR3 extends over 16 amino acids. CDR3 in amino acids: CASSPRRTRVLTGYTF. As DNA, the CDR3 is TGTGCCAGCAGTCCAAGGCGGACGAGAGTTTTAACGGGCTACACCTTC.

This chain joins TRBV9 and TRBJ2-5; 8 bases are shared with TRBD1. V shed 5 bases and J 14 bases; nucleotides not matched to a gene: 14. The CDR3 runs to 13 residues. Germline lookup yields CDR1 SGDLS and CDR2 YYNGEE. CDR3 DNA sequence: TGTGCCAGCAGTCCCCAGGGGGCTGGCACCCTATACTTC. Its translation: CASSPQGAGTLYF.